This T cell receptor beta chain was documented in a study of T cells in Graves' hyperthyroidism and ophthalmopathy. Researchers amplified the TCR beta CDR3 regions from RNA transcripts. A set of HTBI primers served as the primers for a first-round RT-PCR of the TCR CDR3. TCRdb analysed the multiplex PCR reads with MiXCR anew, one entry per CDR3 protein. The profile shows about 560,000 distinct CDR3 sequences, 46% of them singletons. CDR1 is DFQATT, CDR2 SNEGSKA, per germline (reference sequence). The CDR3 spans 13 residues. V gave up 8 bases and J gave up 0 bases, with 14 bases separating them. The source material was peripheral blood or thyroid tissue (not recorded which). The rearrangement uses TRBV20-1 and TRBJ2-7; the D is unclear. This sequence originates from a woman younger than 30 with Graves' hyperthyroidism. CDR3 region: CSMTKPSSYEQYF. CDR3 in DNA: TGCAGTATGACAAAGCCGAGCTCCTACGAGCAGTACTTC.